The clone carrying this T cell receptor (beta chain) showed up just a few times. Repertoires were generated with immunoSEQ multiplex PCR, while TCRdb's copy carries only in-frame clones and drops some. The sample holds about 97,000 clones, nearly 95% seen once. Trimming shortened V by 5 bases and J by 1 base, and 11 bases separated the two germline ends. The CDR3 has 14 residues. Germline values: CDR1 LGHNT, CDR2 FRNRAP. This record belongs to a study of siplizumab effects on memory and regulatory T cells. The sample taken for sequencing was non-Treg CD4+ T cells sorted from blood. The sequence came from a human donor in good health. This rearrangement joins TRBV12-5 to TRBJ1-1; D gene ambiguous. The CDR3 DNA is TGTGCTAGTGGTCACCGAGCGGCGAACACTGAAGCTTTCTTT. Translated: CASGHRAANTEAFF. The variable domain in full, completed from reference TRBV12-5 and TRBJ1-1, reads DARVTQTPRHKVTEMGQEVTMRCQPILGHNTVFWYRQTMMQGLELLAYFRNRAPLDDSGMPKDRFSAEMPDATLATLKIQPSEPRDSAVYFCASGHRAANTEAFFGQGTRLTVV.